The 8 T cell receptor beta chains below come from one sample, sequenced in a study of cytomegalovirus exposure and HLA in healthy donors. With 60 Vbeta and 13 Jbeta primers, the PCR was carried out. Libraries were prepared by immunoSEQ multiplex PCR; TCRdb keeps only in-frame clonotypes and omits some of them. The sample consists of 50,000 or so clones, around 70% of them appearing once. The sequenced material came from PBMCs. The receptor source for this set is a woman in her 50s in good health and CMV-seronegative.

The rearrangement links TRBV7-2 to TRBJ2-1; no clear D gene. The CDR3 loop spans 13 amino acids. The germline V gene has CDR1 SGHTA and CDR2 FQGNSA. V was cut by 1 base and J by 5 bases, with 6 bases left in between. CDR3 amino acids: CASSLGQNNEQFF. The CDR3 DNA reads TGTGCCAGCAGCTTAGGACAAAACAATGAGCAGTTCTTC.

Here the CDR3 reads CASSEFRTGEAFF. CDR3 DNA sequence: TGTGCCAGCAGTGAATTTCGAACAGGTGAAGCTTTCTTT. The rearrangement joins TRBV6-1 to TRBJ1-1; D possibly corresponds to TRBD1 (5 bases). CDR3 length: 13 residues. Germline assignment: CDR1 MNHNS and CDR2 SASEGT. V lost 2 bases and J 7 bases, leaving 11 bases between the germline ends.

CDR3 region: CASSMRGLAGKLYEQYF. Here the CDR3 DNA reads TGTGCCAGTAGTATGCGAGGACTAGCGGGAAAGCTCTACGAGCAGTACTTC. This sequence joins TRBV19 and TRBJ2-7; 12 bases match TRBD2. There are 17 residues in the CDR3. Germline CDR1 is LNHDA and CDR2 is SQIVND (reference sequence). V gave up 3 bases and J gave up 3 bases; unmatched junction bases: 9.

J is TRBJ2-1 and V is TRBV2, with TRBD2 matching over 9 bases. This CDR3 contains 15 residues. Germline V gives CDR1 SNHLY, CDR2 FYNNEI. V lost 1 base and J lost 5; bases outside the gene matches: 3. As DNA, the CDR3 is TGTGCCAGCAGTGAAGTTCCTAGCGGGAACAATGAGCAGTTCTTC. It is translated as CASSEVPSGNNEQFF.

The rearrangement joins TRBV5-8 to TRBJ2-3; 7 bases are a match to TRBD1. From germline, CDR1 is SGHTS and CDR2 YDEGEE. This CDR3 comprises 16 residues. Unmatched junction bases numbered 13, after V lost 4 bases and J lost 5 bases. CDR3 DNA sequence: TGTGCCAGCAGCCGTAGACAGGGCTACCTGGGAGATACGCAGTATTTT. Amino acids: CASSRRQGYLGDTQYF.

The chain has TRBV2 and TRBJ2-4, with TRBD1 matching over 7 bases. Germline V gives CDR1 SNHLY, CDR2 FYNNEI. With 8 bases clipped from V and 4 bases from J, the junction kept 8 bases outside the gene matches. The CDR3 totals 14 residues. The CDR3 here is CASEPDRPKNIQYF. The CDR3 DNA is TGTGCCAGCGAACCGGACAGGCCGAAAAACATTCAGTACTTC.

This chain uses TRBV7-8 with TRBJ1-6; a possible D gene is TRBD1 (5 bases). V was cut by 9 bases and J by 3 bases, with 9 bases left in between. The germline CDR1 and CDR2 sequences are SGHVS and FQNEAQ. The CDR3 spans 13 residues. The CDR3 DNA reads as TGTGCCAGTTCGGGGGACTATAATTCACCCCTCCACTTT. This translates into CASSGDYNSPLHF.

The chain is built from TRBV4-3 and TRBJ2-7; the match to TRBD1 covers 8 bases. V lost 1 base and J lost 5; bases outside the gene matches: 7. This CDR3 comprises 15 residues. Germline-derived CDR1 and CDR2 are LGHNA and YSLEER. This CDR3 reads CASSQADRGENEQYF. In nucleotides, the CDR3 is TGCGCCAGCAGCCAAGCTGACAGGGGTGAGAACGAGCAGTACTTC.